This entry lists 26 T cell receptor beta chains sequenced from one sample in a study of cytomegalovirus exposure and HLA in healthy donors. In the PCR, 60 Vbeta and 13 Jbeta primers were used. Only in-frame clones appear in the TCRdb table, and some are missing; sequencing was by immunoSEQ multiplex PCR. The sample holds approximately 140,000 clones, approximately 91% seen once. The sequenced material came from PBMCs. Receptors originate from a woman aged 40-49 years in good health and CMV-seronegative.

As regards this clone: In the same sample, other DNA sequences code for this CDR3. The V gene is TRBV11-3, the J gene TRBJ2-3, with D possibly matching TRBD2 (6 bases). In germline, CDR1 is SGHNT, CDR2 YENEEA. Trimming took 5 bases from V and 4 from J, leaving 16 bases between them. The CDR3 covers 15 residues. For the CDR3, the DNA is TGTGCCAGCAGCCGGGCGGCAGGAGGGGCAGATACGCAGTATTTT. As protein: CASSRAAGGADTQYF.

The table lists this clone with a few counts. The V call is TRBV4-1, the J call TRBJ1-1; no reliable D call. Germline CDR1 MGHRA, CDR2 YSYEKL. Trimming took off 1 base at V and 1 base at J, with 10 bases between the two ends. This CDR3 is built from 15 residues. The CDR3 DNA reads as TGCGCCAGCAGCCAAGCGACACCGCAGAACACTGAAGCTTTCTTT. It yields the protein CASSQATPQNTEAFF.

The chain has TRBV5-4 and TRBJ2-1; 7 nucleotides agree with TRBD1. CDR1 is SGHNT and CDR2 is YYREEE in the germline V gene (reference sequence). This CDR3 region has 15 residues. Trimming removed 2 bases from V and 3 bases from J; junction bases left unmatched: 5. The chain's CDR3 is CASSLEGANYNEQFF. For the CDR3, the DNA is TGTGCCAGCAGCTTAGAGGGGGCGAACTACAATGAGCAGTTCTTC.

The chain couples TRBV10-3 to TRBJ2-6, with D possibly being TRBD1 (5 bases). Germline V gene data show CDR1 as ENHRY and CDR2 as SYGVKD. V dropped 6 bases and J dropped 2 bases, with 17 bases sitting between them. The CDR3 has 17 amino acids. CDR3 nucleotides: TGTGCCATCAGAGACGCAGGGTCTACGGCTGGGGCCAACGTCCTGACTTTC. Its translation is CAIRDAGSTAGANVLTF.

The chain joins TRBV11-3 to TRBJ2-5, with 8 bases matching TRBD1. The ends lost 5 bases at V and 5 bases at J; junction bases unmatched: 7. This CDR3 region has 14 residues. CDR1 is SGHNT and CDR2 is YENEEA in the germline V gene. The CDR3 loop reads CASSPWTGQETQYF. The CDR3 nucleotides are TGTGCCAGCAGCCCCTGGACAGGGCAGGAGACCCAGTACTTC.

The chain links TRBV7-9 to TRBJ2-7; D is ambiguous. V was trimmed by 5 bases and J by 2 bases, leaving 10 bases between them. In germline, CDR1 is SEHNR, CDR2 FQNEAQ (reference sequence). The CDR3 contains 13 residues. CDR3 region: CASSPYNPYEQYF. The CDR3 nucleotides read TGTGCCAGCAGCCCCTATAACCCCTACGAGCAGTACTTC.

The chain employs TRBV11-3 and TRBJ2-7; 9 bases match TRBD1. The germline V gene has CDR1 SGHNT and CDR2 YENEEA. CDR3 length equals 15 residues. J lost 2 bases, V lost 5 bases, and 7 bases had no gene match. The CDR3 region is CASSRGTGRAYEQYF. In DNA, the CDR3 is TGTGCCAGCAGCCGGGGGACAGGGAGAGCCTACGAGCAGTACTTC.

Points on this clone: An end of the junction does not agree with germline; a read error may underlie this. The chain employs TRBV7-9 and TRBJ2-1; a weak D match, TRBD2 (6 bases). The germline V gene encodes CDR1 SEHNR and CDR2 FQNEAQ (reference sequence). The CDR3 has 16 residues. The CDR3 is CSSSFPTGTLTNEQFF. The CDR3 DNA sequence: TGTTCCAGCAGCTTCCCCACCGGGACTCTGACCAATGAGCAGTTCTTC.

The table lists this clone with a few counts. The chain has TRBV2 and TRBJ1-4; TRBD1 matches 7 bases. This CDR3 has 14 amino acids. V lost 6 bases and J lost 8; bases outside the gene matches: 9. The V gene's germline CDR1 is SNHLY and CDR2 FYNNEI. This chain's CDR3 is CASSTGTAMEKLFF. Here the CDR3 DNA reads TGTGCCAGCAGCACCGGGACAGCGATGGAAAAACTGTTTTTT.

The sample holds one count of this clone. In DNA, the CDR3 is TGTGCCAGCAGTGAAGGCGGAAGGGGCCGATATGGCTACACCTTC. Translated: CASSEGGRGRYGYTF. The chain joins TRBV6-1 to TRBJ1-2, with TRBD1 as a possible D gene (5 bases). This CDR3 has 15 residues. With 1 base removed from V and 5 bases from J, the gap between germline ends came to 14 bases. Germline-derived CDR1 and CDR2 are MNHNS and SASEGT.

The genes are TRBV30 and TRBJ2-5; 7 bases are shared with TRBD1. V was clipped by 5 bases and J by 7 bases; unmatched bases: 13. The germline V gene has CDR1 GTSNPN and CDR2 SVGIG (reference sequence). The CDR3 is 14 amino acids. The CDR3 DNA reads TGTGCCTGGCATGACAGGGATAGGTTAAGGACCCAGTACTTC. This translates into CAWHDRDRLRTQYF.

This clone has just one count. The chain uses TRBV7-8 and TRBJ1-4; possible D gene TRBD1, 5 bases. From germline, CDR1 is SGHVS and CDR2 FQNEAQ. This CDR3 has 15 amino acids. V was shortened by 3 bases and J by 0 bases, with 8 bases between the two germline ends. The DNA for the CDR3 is TGTGCCAGCAGCTTGACAGTCACAACTAATGAAAAACTGTTTTTT. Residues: CASSLTVTTNEKLFF.

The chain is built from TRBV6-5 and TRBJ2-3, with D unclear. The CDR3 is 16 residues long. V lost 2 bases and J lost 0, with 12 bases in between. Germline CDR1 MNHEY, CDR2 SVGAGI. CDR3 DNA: TGTGCCAGCAGTTACCGGGTAGATTCTAGCACAGATACGCAGTATTTT. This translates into CASSYRVDSSTDTQYF.

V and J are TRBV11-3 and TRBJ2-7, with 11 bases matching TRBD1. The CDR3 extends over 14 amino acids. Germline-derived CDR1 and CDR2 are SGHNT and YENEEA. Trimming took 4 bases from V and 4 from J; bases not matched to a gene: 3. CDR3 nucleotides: TGTGCCAGCAGCTGGACAGGGGGCGAATACGAGCAGTACTTC. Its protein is CASSWTGGEYEQYF.

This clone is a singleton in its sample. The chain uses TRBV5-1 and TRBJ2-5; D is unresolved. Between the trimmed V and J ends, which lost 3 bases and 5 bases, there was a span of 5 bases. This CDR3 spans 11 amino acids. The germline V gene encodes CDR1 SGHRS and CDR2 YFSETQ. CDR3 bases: TGCGCCAGCAGCTCGACTGAGACCCAGTACTTC. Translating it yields CASSSTETQYF. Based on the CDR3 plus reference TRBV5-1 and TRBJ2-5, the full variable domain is KAGVTQTPRYLIKTRGQQVTLSCSPISGHRSVSWYQQTPGQGLQFLFEYFSETQRNKGNFPGRFSGRQFSNSRSEMNVSTLELGDSALYLCASSSTETQYFGPGTRLLVL.

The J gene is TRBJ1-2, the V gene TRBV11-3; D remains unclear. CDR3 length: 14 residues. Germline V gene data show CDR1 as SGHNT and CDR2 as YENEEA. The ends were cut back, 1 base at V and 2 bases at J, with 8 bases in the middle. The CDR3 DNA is TGTGCCAGCAGCTTAGCGTACGGGAACTATGGCTACACCTTC. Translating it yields CASSLAYGNYGYTF.

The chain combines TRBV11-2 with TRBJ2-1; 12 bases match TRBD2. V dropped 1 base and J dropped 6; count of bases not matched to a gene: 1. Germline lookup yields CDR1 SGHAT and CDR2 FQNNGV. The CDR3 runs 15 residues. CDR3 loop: CASSLVLAGGNEQFF. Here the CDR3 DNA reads TGTGCCAGCAGCTTAGTACTAGCGGGAGGCAATGAGCAGTTCTTC.

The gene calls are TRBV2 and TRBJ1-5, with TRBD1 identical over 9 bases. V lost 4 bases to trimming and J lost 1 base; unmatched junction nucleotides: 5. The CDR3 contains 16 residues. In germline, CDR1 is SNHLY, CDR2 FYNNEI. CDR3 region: CASSGTGVRSNQPQHF. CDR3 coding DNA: TGTGCCAGCAGTGGGACAGGGGTTAGAAGCAATCAGCCCCAGCATTTT.

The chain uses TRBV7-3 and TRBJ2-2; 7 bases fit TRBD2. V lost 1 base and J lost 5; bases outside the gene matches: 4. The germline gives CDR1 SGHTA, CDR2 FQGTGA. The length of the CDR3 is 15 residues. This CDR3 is CASSLSGRETGELFF. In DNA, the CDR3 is TGTGCCAGCAGCTTAAGTGGGAGGGAGACCGGGGAGCTGTTTTTT.

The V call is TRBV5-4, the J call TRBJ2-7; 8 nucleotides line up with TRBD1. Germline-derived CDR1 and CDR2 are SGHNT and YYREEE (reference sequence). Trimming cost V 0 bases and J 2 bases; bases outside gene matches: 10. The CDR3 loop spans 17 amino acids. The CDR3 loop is CASSLGGAGGDPYEQYF. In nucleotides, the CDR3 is TGTGCCAGCAGCTTGGGGGGGGCAGGGGGCGACCCCTACGAGCAGTACTTC.

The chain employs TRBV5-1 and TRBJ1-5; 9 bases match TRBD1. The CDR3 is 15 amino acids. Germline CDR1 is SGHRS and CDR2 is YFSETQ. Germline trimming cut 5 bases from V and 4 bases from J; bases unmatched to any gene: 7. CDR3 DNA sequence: TGCGCCAGCAGTTGGACAGGGGATCTTAATCAGCCCCAGCATTTT. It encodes CASSWTGDLNQPQHF. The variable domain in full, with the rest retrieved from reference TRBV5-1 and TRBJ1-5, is KAGVTQTPRYLIKTRGQQVTLSCSPISGHRSVSWYQQTPGQGLQFLFEYFSETQRNKGNFPGRFSGRQFSNSRSEMNVSTLELGDSALYLCASSWTGDLNQPQHFGDGTRLSIL.

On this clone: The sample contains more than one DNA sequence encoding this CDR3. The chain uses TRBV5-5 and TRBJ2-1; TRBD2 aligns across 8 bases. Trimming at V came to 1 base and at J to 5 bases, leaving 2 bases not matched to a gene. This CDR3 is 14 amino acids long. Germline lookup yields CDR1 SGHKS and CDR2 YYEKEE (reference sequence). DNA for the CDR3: TGTGCCAGCAGCTTGAGCGGGAGCCACAATGAGCAGTTCTTC. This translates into CASSLSGSHNEQFF.

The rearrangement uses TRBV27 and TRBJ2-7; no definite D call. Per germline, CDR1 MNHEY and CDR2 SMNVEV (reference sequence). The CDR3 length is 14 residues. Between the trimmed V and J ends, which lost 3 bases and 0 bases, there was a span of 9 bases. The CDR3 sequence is CASSFRSTSYEQYF. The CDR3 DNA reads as TGTGCCAGCAGTTTCCGGTCCACCTCCTACGAGCAGTACTTC.

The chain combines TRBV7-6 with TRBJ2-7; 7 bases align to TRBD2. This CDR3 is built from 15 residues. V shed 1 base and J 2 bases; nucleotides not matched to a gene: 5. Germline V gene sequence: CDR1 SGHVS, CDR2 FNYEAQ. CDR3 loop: CASSLGAGAPYEQYF. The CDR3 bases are TGTGCCAGCAGCTTAGGCGCGGGAGCCCCCTACGAGCAGTACTTC.

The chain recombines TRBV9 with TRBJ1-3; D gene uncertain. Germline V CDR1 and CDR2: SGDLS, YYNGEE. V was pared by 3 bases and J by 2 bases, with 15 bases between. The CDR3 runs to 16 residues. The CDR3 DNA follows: TGTGCCAGCAGCGGAGGTATTGGTTCCGCTGGAAACACCATATATTTT. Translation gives CASSGGIGSAGNTIYF.

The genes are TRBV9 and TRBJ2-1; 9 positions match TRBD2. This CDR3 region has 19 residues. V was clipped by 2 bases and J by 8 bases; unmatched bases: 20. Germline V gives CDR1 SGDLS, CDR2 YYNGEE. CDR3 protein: CASSVGAARVGGRGDEQFF. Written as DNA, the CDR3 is TGTGCCAGCAGCGTGGGAGCGGCGCGGGTTGGCGGGAGGGGGGATGAGCAGTTCTTC. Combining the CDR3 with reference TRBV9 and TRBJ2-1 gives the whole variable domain DSGVTQTPKHLITATGQRVTLRCSPRSGDLSVYWYQQSLDQGLQFLIQYYNGEERAKGNILERFSAQQFPDLHSELNLSSLELGDSALYFCASSVGAARVGGRGDEQFFGPGTRLTVL.